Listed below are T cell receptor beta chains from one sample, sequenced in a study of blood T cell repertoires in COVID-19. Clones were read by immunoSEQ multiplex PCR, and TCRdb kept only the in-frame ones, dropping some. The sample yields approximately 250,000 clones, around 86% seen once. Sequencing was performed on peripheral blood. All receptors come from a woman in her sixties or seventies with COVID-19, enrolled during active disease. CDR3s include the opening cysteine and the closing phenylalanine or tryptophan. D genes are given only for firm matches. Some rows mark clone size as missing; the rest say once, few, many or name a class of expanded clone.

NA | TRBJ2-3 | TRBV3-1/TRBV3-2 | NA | TGTGCCAGCAGCCCCCAGACTACTCCAGATACGCAGTATTTT | CASSPQTTPDTQYF
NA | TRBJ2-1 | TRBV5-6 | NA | TGTGCCAGCAGCTTAACACCCAATGAGCAGTTCTTC | CASSLTPNEQFF
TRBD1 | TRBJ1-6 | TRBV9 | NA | TGTGCCAGCAGCGTAGATCCGGGACAGAATAATTCACCCCTCCACTTT | CASSVDPGQNNSPLHF
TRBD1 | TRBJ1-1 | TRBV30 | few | TGTGCCTGGAGTACACCTGGACAGGGGAGGACTGAAGCTTTCTTT | CAWSTPGQGRTEAFF
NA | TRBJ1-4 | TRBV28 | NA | TGTGCCAGCAGCCTTTCAGGGACTAATGAAAAACTGTTTTTT | CASSLSGTNEKLFF
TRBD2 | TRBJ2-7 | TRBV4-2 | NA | TGTGCCAGCAGCTCGGGACTAGCCTACGAGCAGTACTTC | CASSSGLAYEQYF
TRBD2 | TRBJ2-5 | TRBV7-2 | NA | TGTGCCAGCAGCAGGCGGGCTAGCGGACAAGAGACCCAGTACTTC | CASSRRASGQETQYF
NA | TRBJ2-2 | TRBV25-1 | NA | TGTGCCAGCAGAGAGACAACGAACACCGGGGAGCTGTTTTTT | CASRETTNTGELFF
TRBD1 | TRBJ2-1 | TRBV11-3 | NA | TGTGCCAGCAGCGCCAGACAGGGTTCAGGAAACAATGAGCAGTTCTTC | CASSARQGSGNNEQFF
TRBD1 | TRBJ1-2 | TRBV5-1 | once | TGCGCCAGCAGCTTGGCCATGGGACAGGGAGGTGGCTACACCTTC | CASSLAMGQGGGYTF
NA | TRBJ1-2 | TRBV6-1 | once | TGTGCCAGCAGTGAATTCGGGTCTGGTAGCACTTCTAACTATGGCTACACCTTC | CASSEFGSGSTSNYGYTF
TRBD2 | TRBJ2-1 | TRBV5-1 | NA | TGCGCCAGCAGCTTCGGGGGGACCTCGATGAACAATGAGCAGTTCTTC | CASSFGGTSMNNEQFF
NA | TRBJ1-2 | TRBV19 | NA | TGTGCCAGTAGTGTCGGAGTCGTGGCCTATGGCTACACCTTC | CASSVGVVAYGYTF
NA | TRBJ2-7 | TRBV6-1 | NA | TGTGCCAGCAGTGAAGCGTCCGGGGTGCCCTACGAGCAGTACTTC | CASSEASGVPYEQYF
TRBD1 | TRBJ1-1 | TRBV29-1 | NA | TGCAGCGGTAGACAGGGGGCGCTTGTGAACACTGAAGCTTTCTTT | CSGRQGALVNTEAFF
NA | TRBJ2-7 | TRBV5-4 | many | TGTGCCAGCAGCTACAGGGCTCAGCCCTACGAGCAGTACTTC | CASSYRAQPYEQYF
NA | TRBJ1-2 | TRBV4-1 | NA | TGCGCCAGCAGCCAAGACGTAAACCTCTCGGGGGGCCACTATGGCTACACCTTC | CASSQDVNLSGGHYGYTF